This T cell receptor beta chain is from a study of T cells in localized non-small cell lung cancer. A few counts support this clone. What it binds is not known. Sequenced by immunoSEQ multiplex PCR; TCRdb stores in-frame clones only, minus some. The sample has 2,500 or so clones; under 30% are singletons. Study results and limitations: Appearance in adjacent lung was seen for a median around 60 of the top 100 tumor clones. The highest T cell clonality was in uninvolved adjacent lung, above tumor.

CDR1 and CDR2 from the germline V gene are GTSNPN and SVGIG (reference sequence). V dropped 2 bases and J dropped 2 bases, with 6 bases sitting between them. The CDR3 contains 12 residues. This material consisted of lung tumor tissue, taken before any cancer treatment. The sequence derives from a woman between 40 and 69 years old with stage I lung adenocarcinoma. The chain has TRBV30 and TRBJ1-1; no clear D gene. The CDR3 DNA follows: TGTGCCTGGAGTTGGGGAAACACTGAAGCTTTCTTT. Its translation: CAWSWGNTEAFF.